The 20 T cell receptor beta chains in this list originate from one sample, sequenced in a study of CD8 T cells in Susac syndrome. Random hexamers were used to reverse transcribe roughly 0.5 to 1 ug of RNA. TCRdb reprocessed the immunoSEQ multiplex PCR reads with MiXCR, giving one entry per CDR3 protein. The repertoire holds some 300,000 distinct CDR3 sequences, with about 88% as singletons. Material: CD8+ T cells from PBMCs. These receptors all come from a human donor with multiple sclerosis.

V usage is TRBV24-1 and J usage is TRBJ2-1, with D possibly being TRBD1 or TRBD2 (5 bases each). The CDR3 has 11 amino acids. The germline gives CDR1 KGHDR, CDR2 SFDVKD. Trimming pared 9 bases from V and 9 bases from J, leaving 11 bases between. CDR3 sequence: CATGGVAEQFF. CDR3 coding DNA: TGTGCCACCGGGGGAGTCGCTGAGCAGTTCTTC.

V usage is TRBV12-3 or TRBV12-4 and J usage is TRBJ1-5, with 7 bases matching TRBD1. V lost 5 bases to trimming and J lost 4 bases; unmatched junction nucleotides: 5. The CDR3 loop spans 14 amino acids. CDR3 region: CASSTGVLNQPQHF. CDR3 DNA sequence: TGTGCCAGCAGTACAGGGGTTTTAAATCAGCCCCAGCATTTT.

This chain connects TRBV10-3 to TRBJ2-3, with TRBD2 matching 10 bases. Unmatched junction bases numbered 8, after V lost 3 bases and J lost 2 bases. Germline CDR1 ENHRY, CDR2 SYGVKD. The CDR3 length is 17 residues. CDR3 in DNA: TGTGCCATCAGTGATCTGCCGCTAGCGGGGGCCACAGATACGCAGTATTTT. It translates to CAISDLPLAGATDTQYF.

The V call is TRBV14, the J call TRBJ2-7, with 7 bases matching TRBD1. V lost 3 bases to trimming and J lost 4 bases; unmatched junction nucleotides: 9. Looked up from germline, CDR1 is SGHDN and CDR2 is FVKESK. The CDR3 spans 15 residues. The CDR3 bases are TGTGCCAGCAGCCATCTTACAGGGGCCTTTTACGAGCAGTACTTC. It encodes CASSHLTGAFYEQYF.

The J gene is TRBJ2-3, the V gene TRBV13; the D gene could be TRBD1 or TRBD2 (6 bases each). CDR3 length: 16 residues. The germline V gene has CDR1 PRHDT and CDR2 FYEKMQ (reference sequence). V was pared by 4 bases and J by 1 base, with 15 bases between. For the CDR3, the DNA is TGTGCCAGCAGCTCTGTAGCGGAGGGGGGCACAGATACGCAGTATTTT. As protein: CASSSVAEGGTDTQYF.

This sequence joins TRBV6-2 or TRBV6-3 and TRBJ1-1; 10 bases map to TRBD1. The CDR3 extends over 15 amino acids. CDR1 is MNHEY, CDR2 SVGEGT, per germline. V dropped 5 bases and J dropped 2; count of bases not matched to a gene: 5. The CDR3 DNA is TGTGCCAGCAGTAAGACAGGGGGCTCAAACACTGAAGCTTTCTTT. Amino acids: CASSKTGGSNTEAFF.

The V and J genes are TRBV28 and TRBJ1-4; D might be TRBD1 (6 bases). CDR1 is MDHEN, CDR2 SYDVKM, per germline. Trimming took off 1 base at V and 0 bases at J, with 12 bases between the two ends. The CDR3 runs 17 residues. DNA of the CDR3: TGTGCCAGCAGTTTATCCCAGGGGACTGCAACTAATGAAAAACTGTTTTTT. This sequence encodes CASSLSQGTATNEKLFF.

This chain uses TRBV27 with TRBJ1-1, with 7 nucleotides matching TRBD1. Looked up from germline, CDR1 is MNHEY and CDR2 is SMNVEV (reference sequence). J was trimmed by 4 bases and V by 6 bases; bases with no gene match: 8. The CDR3 is 14 residues long. As DNA, the CDR3 is TGTGCCAGCAGCCCCCTCAGGGGGGCCACTGAAGCTTTCTTT. Its translation is CASSPLRGATEAFF.

The rearrangement links TRBV4-3 to TRBJ2-1, with D perhaps matching TRBD2 (6 bases). Germline V gene lookup returns CDR1 LGHNA and CDR2 YSLEER. Trimming took off 3 bases at V and 0 bases at J, with 15 bases between the two ends. CDR3 length: 17 residues. In nucleotides, the CDR3 is TGCGCCAGCAGCCAGTCGTTAGCGGCGGGCTCCTACAATGAGCAGTTCTTC. Amino acids: CASSQSLAAGSYNEQFF.

The CDR3 DNA reads TGCGCCAGCAGCCAAGGGGGGGCCACTGAAGCTTTCTTT. Translating it yields CASSQGGATEAFF. This chain connects TRBV4-3 to TRBJ1-1, with D maybe TRBD1 (6 bases). CDR3 length: 13 residues. Trimming took off 1 base at V and 4 bases at J, with 7 bases between the two ends. Per the germline V gene, CDR1 is LGHNA and CDR2 is YSLEER.

The chain is built from TRBV25-1 and TRBJ2-2, with 8 positions matching TRBD1. With 2 bases clipped from V and 7 bases from J, the junction kept 3 bases outside the gene matches. From germline, CDR1 is MGHDK and CDR2 SYGVNS. This CDR3 spans 14 amino acids. The CDR3 DNA reads TGTGCCAGCAGTGAAACAGGGGGAGTCGGGGAGCTGTTTTTT. Translating gives CASSETGGVGELFF.

The chain links TRBV20-1 to TRBJ1-2; D is uncertain. The CDR3 length is 14 residues. The V end was cut by 3 bases, the J end by 0 bases, with 11 bases between. Germline V CDR1 and CDR2: DFQATT, SNEGSKA (reference sequence). CDR3 coding DNA: TGCAGTGCTAGGCCAAGGGAAGCTAACTATGGCTACACCTTC. Its protein product is CSARPREANYGYTF.

J is TRBJ2-5 and V is TRBV10-3, with no clear D. Trimming left V 3 bases short and J 1 base short, with 6 bases between. The CDR3 is 13 amino acids. CDR1 ENHRY and CDR2 SYGVKD come from the germline V gene. The CDR3 reads CAISDNTQETQYF. The DNA for the CDR3 is TGTGCCATCAGTGACAACACCCAAGAGACCCAGTACTTC.

Points on this clonotype: At one end, the junction sequence differs from germline, possibly due to a read error. This chain links TRBV28 with TRBJ2-7; D is unclear. CDR3 size: 12 residues. Germline V gives CDR1 MDHEN, CDR2 SYDVKM. The CDR3 here is CASSLLRSNVDF. CDR3 bases: TGTGCCAGCAGTTTACTAAGGTCGAATGTGGACTTC.

V is TRBV11-2 and J is TRBJ2-5; 12 positions agree with TRBD2. The CDR3 length is 16 residues. Trimming cost V 5 bases and J 7 bases; bases outside gene matches: 11. Germline CDR1 and CDR2: SGHAT and FQNNGV. The CDR3 here is CASSQRLAGVEGTQYF. Here the CDR3 DNA reads TGTGCCAGCAGCCAACGACTAGCGGGAGTGGAAGGGACCCAGTACTTC. The variable domain in full, with the rest retrieved from reference TRBV11-2 and TRBJ2-5, is EAGVAQSPRYKIIEKRQSVAFWCNPISGHATLYWYQQILGQGPKLLIQFQNNGVVDDSQLPKDRFSAERLKGVDSTLKIQPAKLEDSAVYLCASSQRLAGVEGTQYFGPGTRLLVL.

V usage is TRBV7-9 and J usage is TRBJ2-3, with 7 positions matching TRBD2. The CDR3 sequence is 15 residues long. Germline CDR1 and CDR2: SEHNR and FQNEAQ (reference sequence). V lost 5 bases to trimming and J lost 5 bases; unmatched junction nucleotides: 10. The CDR3 DNA is TGTGCCAGCAGCCCGAGCGGGGCAGTGGGAGATACGCAGTATTTT. Its translation: CASSPSGAVGDTQYF.

This clonotype was observed a few times. V and J are TRBV27 and TRBJ2-7, with 9 bases matching TRBD1. J was trimmed by 2 bases and V by 3 bases; bases with no gene match: 5. This CDR3 has 15 amino acids. The germline CDR1 and CDR2 sequences are MNHEY and SMNVEV (reference sequence). The CDR3 loop reads CASSLFRQGAYEQYF. DNA of the CDR3: TGTGCCAGCAGTTTGTTTAGACAGGGGGCCTACGAGCAGTACTTC.

J is TRBJ1-1 and V is TRBV2, with D unresolved. This CDR3 region has 14 residues. V was trimmed by 10 bases and J by 7 bases, leaving 22 bases between them. Germline V gene data show CDR1 as SNHLY and CDR2 as FYNNEI. Here the CDR3 DNA reads TGTGCCATCCTGGTAGTTACAGAACAAATTGAAGCTTTCTTT. Translated: CAILVVTEQIEAFF.

This chain's CDR3 is CASSLIRFGNTGELFF. Here the CDR3 DNA reads TGTGCCAGCAGTTTAATCCGATTCGGGAACACCGGGGAGCTGTTTTTT. The V call is TRBV27, the J call TRBJ2-2; D ambiguous. V was shortened by 2 bases and J by 1 base, with 11 bases between the two germline ends. Germline assignment: CDR1 MNHEY and CDR2 SMNVEV (reference sequence). This CDR3 spans 16 amino acids.

This clonotype was picked up a small number of times. The J gene is TRBJ2-7, the V gene TRBV9; weak D call: TRBD1 (6 bases). Germline CDR1 reads SGDLS; CDR2 reads YYNGEE. V was shortened by 3 bases and J by 2 bases, with 6 bases between the two germline ends. CDR3 length: 12 residues. CDR3 DNA: TGTGCCAGCAGCGGGACAGCCTACGAGCAGTACTTC. Encoded protein: CASSGTAYEQYF.